The 15 T cell receptor beta chains reported below all come from one sample, sequenced in a study of cytomegalovirus exposure and HLA in healthy donors. A multiplex PCR was run with 60 Vbeta primers and 13 Jbeta primers. Only in-frame clones appear in the TCRdb table, and some are missing; sequencing was by immunoSEQ multiplex PCR. The data contain about 67,000 clones, roughly 77% of them singletons. Sequencing was performed on PBMCs. Every receptor here comes from a woman under 40 in good health and CMV-seronegative.

The V call is TRBV19, the J call TRBJ2-7; D is possibly TRBD1 (5 bases). The V end lost 4 bases, the J end lost 7 bases, and 14 bases lay between the germline ends. The CDR3 extends over 13 amino acids. Germline-derived CDR1 and CDR2 are LNHDA and SQIVND (reference sequence). The CDR3 DNA is TGTGCCAGTAGTAACCCCAGGGTAGGAGAGCAGTACTTC. This encodes CASSNPRVGEQYF.

The chain employs TRBV30 and TRBJ1-4; no reliable D call. Trimming pared 3 bases from V and 5 bases from J, leaving 10 bases between. CDR1 and CDR2 (germline): GTSNPN, SVGIG (reference sequence). The CDR3 is 13 amino acids. The DNA for the CDR3 is TGTGCCTGGAGCCCCCTCCTGAATGAAAAACTGTTTTTT. Its protein is CAWSPLLNEKLFF.

V and J are TRBV15 and TRBJ1-5, with unresolved D. The V and J ends lost 3 bases and 1 base respectively, with 10 bases between them. Germline-derived CDR1 and CDR2 are LNHNV and YYDKDF (reference sequence). The CDR3 covers 15 residues. The CDR3 sequence is CATSREVVSNQPQHF. The CDR3 nucleotides read TGTGCCACCAGCAGGGAGGTGGTGAGCAATCAGCCCCAGCATTTT.

This clone was seen a few times. The V gene is TRBV10-3, the J gene TRBJ2-3, with 8 bases lining up with TRBD1. V was pared by 9 bases and J by 2 bases, with 10 bases of the junction left unmatched. The CDR3 consists of 15 residues. Germline CDR1 is ENHRY and CDR2 is SYGVKD. CDR3 loop: CAMQPGQANTDTQYF. CDR3 nucleotides: TGTGCCATGCAACCGGGACAGGCAAACACAGATACGCAGTATTTT.

The chain combines TRBV4-3 with TRBJ1-2; tentative D call: TRBD1 (6 bases). The CDR3 is 17 amino acids. Between the trimmed V and J ends, which lost 0 bases and 2 bases, there was a span of 16 bases. Germline CDR1 is LGHNA and CDR2 is YSLEER. CDR3 DNA sequence: TGCGCCAGCAGCCAAGATAGGACAGAGAGCCACAACTATGGCTACACCTTC. Translating it yields CASSQDRTESHNYGYTF.

The chain has TRBV4-2 and TRBJ2-4; 7 bases are a match to TRBD2. The J segment lost 1 base and the V segment lost 0 bases, leaving 3 bases of the junction unmatched. This CDR3 is built from 16 residues. Germline V gene sequence: CDR1 LGHNA, CDR2 YNFKEQ. The CDR3: CASSQELAEAKNIQYF. DNA of the CDR3: TGTGCCAGCAGCCAAGAGCTAGCGGAGGCCAAAAACATTCAGTACTTC.

The chain uses TRBV6-5 and TRBJ1-1, with unresolved D. The CDR3 spans 15 residues. Trimming took off 2 bases at V and 5 bases at J, with 15 bases between the two ends. Per germline, CDR1 MNHEY and CDR2 SVGAGI. The CDR3 loop is CASSYRSVPGTEAFF. For the CDR3, the DNA is TGTGCCAGCAGTTACCGATCGGTCCCGGGGACTGAAGCTTTCTTT.

This clone was seen more than once but under ten times. The chain combines TRBV29-1 with TRBJ2-1; a possible D gene is TRBD2 (6 bases). Per germline, CDR1 SQVTM and CDR2 ANQGSEA. This CDR3 contains 20 residues. Trimming cost V 5 bases and J 0 bases, with 29 bases left between them. The CDR3: CSVPWGRDLGTESSYNEQFF. CDR3 coding DNA: TGCAGCGTTCCCTGGGGCAGGGATTTAGGGACTGAGAGCTCCTACAATGAGCAGTTCTTC.

The chain carries TRBV9 and TRBJ1-2; TRBD1 is a possible D gene (5 bases). With 0 bases removed from V and 2 bases from J, the gap between germline ends came to 11 bases. Germline CDR1 reads SGDLS; CDR2 reads YYNGEE. CDR3 length: 15 residues. CDR3 region: CASSVEQGRNYGYTF. The CDR3 DNA follows: TGTGCCAGCAGCGTAGAGCAGGGCAGAAACTATGGCTACACCTTC.

In DNA, the CDR3 is TGCAGCGTTGACGGCGGGAGTTACAATGAGCAGTTCTTC. Amino acid sequence: CSVDGGSYNEQFF. This rearrangement joins TRBV29-1 to TRBJ2-1, with 7 positions matching TRBD2. CDR3 length: 13 residues. The V gene end was trimmed by 3 bases and the J gene end by 4 bases; junction bases not matched to a gene: 3. Per germline, CDR1 SQVTM and CDR2 ANQGSEA.

The chain uses TRBV28 and TRBJ1-1; tentatively, D is TRBD1 (6 bases). CDR3 length: 16 residues. Germline CDR1 is MDHEN and CDR2 is SYDVKM. Trimming cost V 6 bases and J 0 bases, with 17 bases left between them. This CDR3 is CASSSNLGTMNTEAFF. DNA of the CDR3: TGTGCCAGCAGCTCAAACCTCGGGACAATGAACACTGAAGCTTTCTTT.

This clone was counted once. CDR3 loop: CASSYNGELNYGYTF. CDR3 nucleotides: TGTGCCAGCAGTTACAATGGAGAACTTAACTATGGCTACACCTTC. The chain combines TRBV6-6 with TRBJ1-2; D call uncertain. The germline V gene has CDR1 MNHNY and CDR2 SVGAGI (reference sequence). This CDR3 is 15 amino acids long. V lost 2 bases and J 1 base, leaving 11 bases between the germline ends.

The gene calls are TRBV18 and TRBJ2-2, with 9 nucleotides matching TRBD1. The CDR3 has 15 amino acids. The V gene end was trimmed by 7 bases and the J gene end by 6 bases; junction bases not matched to a gene: 9. The germline CDR1 and CDR2 sequences are KGHSH and LQKENI. The CDR3 nucleotides read TGTGCCAGCTGGTCTACTACAGGGGGCCCCGGGGAGCTGTTTTTT. Encoded protein: CASWSTTGGPGELFF.

This clone came up a few times. One junction end does not reproduce the germline sequence, and a read error may be involved. The gene calls are TRBV7-7 and TRBJ2-3; no reliable D call. The CDR3 is 14 amino acids. CDR1 and CDR2 (germline): SSHAT, FNYEAQ (reference sequence). The CDR3 DNA reads as TGTGCTAGCAGCCCTTCTGGAGAACCAGATACGCAGTATTTT. Residues: CASSPSGEPDTQYF.

This clone was observed a single time. The genes are TRBV5-1 and TRBJ2-7, with 13 bases lining up with TRBD2. The CDR3 has 21 amino acids. The ends lost 3 bases at V and 3 bases at J; junction bases unmatched: 21. Germline assignment: CDR1 SGHRS and CDR2 YFSETQ. CDR3 region: CASSWSGVRTSGGRAVYEQYF. CDR3 in DNA: TGCGCCAGCAGCTGGAGCGGGGTGAGGACTAGCGGGGGCCGGGCGGTCTACGAGCAGTACTTC.